Presented here are 4 T cell receptor beta chains from one specimen sequenced in a study of blood T cell repertoires in COVID-19. This table comes from immunoSEQ multiplex PCR, and its TCRdb copy is limited to in-frame clones, with some not included. The sample includes 200,000 to 250,000 clones, more than 75% of them seen just once. The material sequenced was peripheral blood. These receptors all come from a man aged 45-65 years with acute or convalescent COVID-19.

A few counts support this clone. The V call is TRBV5-1, the J call TRBJ1-4, with a possible D match to TRBD1 (6 bases). Germline assignment: CDR1 SGHRS and CDR2 YFSETQ. This CDR3 is built from 16 residues. V dropped 2 bases and J dropped 0 bases, with 11 bases sitting between them. This CDR3 is CASSFRSGATNEKLFF. The CDR3 nucleotides are TGCGCCAGCAGCTTTAGGTCAGGGGCAACTAATGAAAAACTGTTTTTT.

The rearrangement links TRBV19 to TRBJ1-2; 9 nucleotides line up with TRBD1. Losses at the gene ends were 7 bases for V and 0 bases for J; bases not matched to a gene: 15. The CDR3 totals 18 residues. In germline, CDR1 is LNHDA, CDR2 SQIVND (reference sequence). The CDR3 coding sequence is TGTGCCAGTAACCCGGGAAACAGGGGGCACCGAGCTAACTATGGCTACACCTTC. Its translation: CASNPGNRGHRANYGYTF.

The rearrangement uses TRBV4-1 and TRBJ1-1; TRBD1 is a possible D gene (5 bases). Germline CDR1 is MGHRA and CDR2 is YSYEKL. This CDR3 spans 16 amino acids. Deletions cut 1 base from V and 1 base from J, with 13 bases between. CDR3 bases: TGCGCCAGCAGCCAAGGCGGGACTTCCTCGAACACTGAAGCTTTCTTT. It specifies CASSQGGTSSNTEAFF.

This chain uses TRBV2 with TRBJ1-1; D uncertain. Trimming cost V 5 bases and J 3 bases, with 10 bases left between them. This CDR3 has 13 amino acids. Germline assignment: CDR1 SNHLY and CDR2 FYNNEI. The CDR3 is CASSRREDTEAFF. The CDR3 coding sequence is TGTGCCAGCAGTCGGAGGGAGGACACTGAAGCTTTCTTT.